Here is one T cell receptor beta chain with its context. Antigen unknown. This CDR3 is 16 amino acids long. Trimming stripped 3 bases from V and 5 bases from J, with 19 bases between. CDR1 is LNHNV, CDR2 YYDKDF, per germline (reference sequence). This entry is derived from a study of CD8 T cells in ankylosing spondylitis. Study observations and caveats: There was reportedly significant enrichment of clones that were disease-linked in matched ankylosing spondylitis synovial fluid. Disease-linked clones displayed a CD8+ phenotype and appeared relatively rarely in peripheral blood. Made up of under 10 highly homologous variants, a TCR beta motif appeared characteristic of ankylosing spondylitis blood.

Using quantitative 5'-RACE with molecular barcodes, the authors made TCR beta libraries. One entry per CDR3 protein, called by TCRdb with MiXCR from the 5' RACE reads. The repertoire holds just over 350,000 distinct CDR3 sequences, with 20% to 25% as singletons. This chain uses TRBV15 with TRBJ2-5; D may correspond to TRBD1 or TRBD2 (5 bases each). The TCR originated in a male donor with ankylosing spondylitis or in good health (not recorded which). The sequencing input was blood, either unsorted or a sorted T cell fraction (not recorded which). CDR3 in DNA: TGTGCCACCAGCAGCCCAACAGGCGGGTTCCGCGAGACCCAGTACTTC. This codes for CATSSPTGGFRETQYF.